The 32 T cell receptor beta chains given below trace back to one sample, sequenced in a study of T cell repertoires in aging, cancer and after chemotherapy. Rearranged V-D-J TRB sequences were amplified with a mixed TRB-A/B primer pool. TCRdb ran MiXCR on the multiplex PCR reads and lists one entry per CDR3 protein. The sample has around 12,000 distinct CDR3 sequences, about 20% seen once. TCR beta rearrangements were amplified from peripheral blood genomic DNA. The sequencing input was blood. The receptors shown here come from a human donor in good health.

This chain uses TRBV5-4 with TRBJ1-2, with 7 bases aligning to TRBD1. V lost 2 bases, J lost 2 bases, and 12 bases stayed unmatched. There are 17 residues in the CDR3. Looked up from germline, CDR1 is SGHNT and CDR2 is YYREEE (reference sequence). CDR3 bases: TGTGCCAGCAGCTTAGGGTCAGGGGGAAAGGGAAACTATGGCTACACCTTC. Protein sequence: CASSLGSGGKGNYGYTF.

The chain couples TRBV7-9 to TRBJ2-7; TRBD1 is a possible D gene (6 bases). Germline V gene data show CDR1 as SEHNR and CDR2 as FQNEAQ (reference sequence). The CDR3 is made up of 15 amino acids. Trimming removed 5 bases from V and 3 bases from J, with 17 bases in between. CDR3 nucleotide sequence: TGTGCCAGCAGCCTAACAGGGAAGGTAGGCTACGAGCAGTACTTC. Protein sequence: CASSLTGKVGYEQYF.

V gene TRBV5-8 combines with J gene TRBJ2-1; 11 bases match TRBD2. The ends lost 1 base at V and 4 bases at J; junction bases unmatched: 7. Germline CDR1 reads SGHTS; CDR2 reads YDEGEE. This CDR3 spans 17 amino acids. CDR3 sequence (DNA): TGTGCCAGCAGCTTGACCGGCTCTAGCGGGGGGTACAATGAGCAGTTCTTC. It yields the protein CASSLTGSSGGYNEQFF. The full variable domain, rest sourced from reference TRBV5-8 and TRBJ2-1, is EAGVTQSPTHLIKTRGQQATLRCSPISGHTSVYWYQQALGLGLQFLLWYDEGEERNRGNFPPRFSGRQFPNYSSELNVNALELEDSALYLCASSLTGSSGGYNEQFFGPGTRLTVL.

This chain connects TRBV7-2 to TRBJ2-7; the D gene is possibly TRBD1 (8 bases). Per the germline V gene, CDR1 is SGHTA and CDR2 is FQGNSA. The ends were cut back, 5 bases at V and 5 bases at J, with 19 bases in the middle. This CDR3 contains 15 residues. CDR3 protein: CASSPQGAGVDEQYF. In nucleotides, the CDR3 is TGTGCCAGCAGCCCCCAGGGGGCGGGGGTTGACGAGCAGTACTTC.

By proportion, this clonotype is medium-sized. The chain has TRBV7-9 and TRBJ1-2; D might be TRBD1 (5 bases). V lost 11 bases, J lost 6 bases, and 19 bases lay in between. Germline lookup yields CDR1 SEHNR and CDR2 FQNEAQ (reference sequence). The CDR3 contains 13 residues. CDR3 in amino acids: CAATRSGGNGYTF. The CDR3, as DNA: TGTGCCGCTACGCGATCCGGGGGAAATGGCTACACCTTC.

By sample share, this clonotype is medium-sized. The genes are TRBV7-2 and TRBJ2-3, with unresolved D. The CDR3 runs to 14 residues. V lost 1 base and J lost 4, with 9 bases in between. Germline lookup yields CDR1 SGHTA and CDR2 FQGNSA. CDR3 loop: CASSLGIASDTQYF. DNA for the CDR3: TGTGCCAGCAGCTTAGGAATAGCATCAGATACGCAGTATTTT. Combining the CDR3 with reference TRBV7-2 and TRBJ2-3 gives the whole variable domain GAGVSQSPSNKVTEKGKDVELRCDPISGHTALYWYRQSLGQGLEFLIYFQGNSAPDKSGLPSDRFSAERTGGSVSTLTIQRTQQEDSAVYLCASSLGIASDTQYFGPGTRLTVL.

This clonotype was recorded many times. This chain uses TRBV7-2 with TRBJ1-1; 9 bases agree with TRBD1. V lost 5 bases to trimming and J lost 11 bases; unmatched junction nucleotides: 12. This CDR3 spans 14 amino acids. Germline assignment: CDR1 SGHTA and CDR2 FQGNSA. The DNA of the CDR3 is TGTGCCAGCAGCCTCGGGGCGGGGACAGGGAACGCTTTCTTT. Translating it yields CASSLGAGTGNAFF.

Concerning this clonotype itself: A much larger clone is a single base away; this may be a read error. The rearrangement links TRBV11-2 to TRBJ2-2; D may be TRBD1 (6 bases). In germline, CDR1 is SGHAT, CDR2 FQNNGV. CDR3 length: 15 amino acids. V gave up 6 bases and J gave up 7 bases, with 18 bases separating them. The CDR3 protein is CASSLTGKRDGELFF. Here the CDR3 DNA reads TGTGCCAGCAGTTTAACAGGGAAGAGGGACGGGGAGCTGTTTTTT.

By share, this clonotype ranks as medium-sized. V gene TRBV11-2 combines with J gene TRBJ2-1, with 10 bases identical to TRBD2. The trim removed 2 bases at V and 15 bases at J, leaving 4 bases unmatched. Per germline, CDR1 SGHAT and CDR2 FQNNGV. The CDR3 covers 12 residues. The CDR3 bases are TGTGCCAGCAGCTTAAGCGGGGGGGCGCCGTTCTTC. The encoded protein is CASSLSGGAPFF. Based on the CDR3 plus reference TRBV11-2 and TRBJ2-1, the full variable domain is EAGVAQSPRYKIIEKRQSVAFWCNPISGHATLYWYQQILGQGPKLLIQFQNNGVVDDSQLPKDRFSAERLKGVDSTLKIQPAKLEDSAVYLCASSLSGGAPFFGPGTRLTVL.

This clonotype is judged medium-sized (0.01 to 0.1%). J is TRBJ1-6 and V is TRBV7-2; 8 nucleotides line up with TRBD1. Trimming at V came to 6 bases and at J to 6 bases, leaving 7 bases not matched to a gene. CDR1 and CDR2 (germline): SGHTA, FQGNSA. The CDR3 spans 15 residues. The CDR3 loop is CASSSGQGSNSPLHF. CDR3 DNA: TGTGCCAGCAGTTCCGGACAGGGTAGTAATTCACCCCTCCACTTT.

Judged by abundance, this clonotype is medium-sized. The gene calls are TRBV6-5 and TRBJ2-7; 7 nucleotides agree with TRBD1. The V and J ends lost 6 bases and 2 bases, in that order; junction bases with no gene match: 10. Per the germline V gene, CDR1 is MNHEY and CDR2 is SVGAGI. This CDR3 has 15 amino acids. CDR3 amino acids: CASRATGLGAYEQYF. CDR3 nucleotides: TGTGCCAGCAGAGCGACAGGGTTGGGAGCCTACGAGCAGTACTTC.

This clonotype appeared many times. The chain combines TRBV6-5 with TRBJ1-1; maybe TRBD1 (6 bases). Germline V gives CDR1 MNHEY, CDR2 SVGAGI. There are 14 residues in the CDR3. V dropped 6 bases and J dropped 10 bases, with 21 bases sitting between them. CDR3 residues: CASRNSYRETGAFF. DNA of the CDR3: TGTGCCAGCAGGAACTCTTACAGGGAAACGGGAGCTTTCTTT.

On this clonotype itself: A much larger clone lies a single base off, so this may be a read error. CDR3: CASTPGDYGYTF. In DNA form, the CDR3 reads TGTGCCAGCACCCCCGGGGACTATGGCTACACCTTC. The chain uses TRBV5-6 and TRBJ1-2; D ambiguous. CDR3 length equals 12 residues. Germline V gene sequence: CDR1 SGHDT, CDR2 YYEEEE. Trimming removed 6 bases from V and 3 bases from J, with 9 bases in between.

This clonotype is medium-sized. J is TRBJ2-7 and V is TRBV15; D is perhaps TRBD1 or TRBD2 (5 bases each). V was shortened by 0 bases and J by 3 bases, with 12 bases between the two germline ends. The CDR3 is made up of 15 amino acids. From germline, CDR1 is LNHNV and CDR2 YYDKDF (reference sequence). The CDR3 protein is CATSRDRGTYYEQYF. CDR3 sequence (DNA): TGTGCCACCAGCAGAGATCGAGGGACGTACTACGAGCAGTACTTC.

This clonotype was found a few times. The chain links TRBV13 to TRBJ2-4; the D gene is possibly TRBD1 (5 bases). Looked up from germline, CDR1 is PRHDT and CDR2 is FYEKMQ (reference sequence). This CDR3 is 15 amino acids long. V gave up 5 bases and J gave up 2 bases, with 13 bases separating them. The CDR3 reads CASSVVGEPKNIQYF. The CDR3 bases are TGTGCCAGCAGCGTAGTAGGGGAACCCAAAAACATTCAGTACTTC.

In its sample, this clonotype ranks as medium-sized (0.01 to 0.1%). Here the CDR3 DNA reads TGTGCCATCAGTGAGTCGACAGGTGAGGGCTATGGCTACACCTTC. Residues: CAISESTGEGYGYTF. J is TRBJ1-2 and V is TRBV10-3; possibly TRBD1 for D (6 bases). CDR1 is ENHRY, CDR2 SYGVKD, per germline. The CDR3 sequence is 15 residues long. V gave up 0 bases and J gave up 4 bases, with 12 bases separating them.

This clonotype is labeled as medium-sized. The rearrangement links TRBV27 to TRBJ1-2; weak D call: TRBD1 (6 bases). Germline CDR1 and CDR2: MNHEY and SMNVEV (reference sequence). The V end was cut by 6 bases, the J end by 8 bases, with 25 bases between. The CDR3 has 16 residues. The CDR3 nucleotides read TGTGCCAGCAGCTTCCGCCCTCCAACAGGGAGAGGGGGCTACACCTTC. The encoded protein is CASSFRPPTGRGGYTF.

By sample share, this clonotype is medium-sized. The CDR3: CSASLTGNTIYF. For the CDR3, the DNA is TGCAGTGCTTCCCTCACCGGAAACACCATATATTTT. V is TRBV20-1 and J is TRBJ1-3, with D unresolved. Trimming took off 5 bases at V and 4 bases at J, with 9 bases between the two ends. This CDR3 is 12 amino acids long. CDR1 and CDR2 from the germline V gene are DFQATT and SNEGSKA (reference sequence).

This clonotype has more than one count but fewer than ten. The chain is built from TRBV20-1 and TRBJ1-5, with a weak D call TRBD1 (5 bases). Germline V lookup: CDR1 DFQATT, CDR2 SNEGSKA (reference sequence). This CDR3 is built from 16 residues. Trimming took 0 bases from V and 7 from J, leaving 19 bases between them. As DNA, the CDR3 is TGCAGTGCTAGAGATAGGGGAAGTCGGGCTTCGCAGCCCCAGCATTTT. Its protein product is CSARDRGSRASQPQHF.

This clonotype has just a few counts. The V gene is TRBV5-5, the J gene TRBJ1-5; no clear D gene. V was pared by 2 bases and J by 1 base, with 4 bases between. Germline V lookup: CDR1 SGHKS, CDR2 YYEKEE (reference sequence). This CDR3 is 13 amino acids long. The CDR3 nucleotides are TGTGCCAGCAGCTTTAGGAGCAATCAGCCCCAGCATTTT. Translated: CASSFRSNQPQHF.

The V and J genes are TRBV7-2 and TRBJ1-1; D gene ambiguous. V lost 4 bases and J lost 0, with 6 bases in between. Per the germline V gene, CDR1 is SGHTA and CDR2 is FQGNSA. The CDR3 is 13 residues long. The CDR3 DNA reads TGTGCCAGCAGCTCCAGTGTGAACACTGAAGCTTTCTTT. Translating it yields CASSSSVNTEAFF. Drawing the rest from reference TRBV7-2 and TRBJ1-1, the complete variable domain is GAGVSQSPSNKVTEKGKDVELRCDPISGHTALYWYRQSLGQGLEFLIYFQGNSAPDKSGLPSDRFSAERTGGSVSTLTIQRTQQEDSAVYLCASSSSVNTEAFFGQGTRLTVV.

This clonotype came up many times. The CDR3 sequence is CASSPLRGDAFF. In nucleotides, the CDR3 is TGTGCCAGCTCACCTCTGAGGGGCGACGCTTTCTTT. The chain couples TRBV18 to TRBJ1-1, with D tentatively TRBD1 (5 bases). The CDR3 covers 12 residues. Per germline, CDR1 KGHSH and CDR2 LQKENI. With 3 bases removed from V and 11 bases from J, the gap between germline ends came to 13 bases.

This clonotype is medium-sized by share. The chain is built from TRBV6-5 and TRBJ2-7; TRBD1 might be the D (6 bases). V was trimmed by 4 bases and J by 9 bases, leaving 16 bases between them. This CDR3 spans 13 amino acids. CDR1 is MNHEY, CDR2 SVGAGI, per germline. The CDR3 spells CASSFIGTMGQYF. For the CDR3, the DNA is TGTGCCAGCAGTTTTATCGGGACAATGGGGCAGTACTTC.

As DNA, the CDR3 is TGTGCCAGCAGCCCGTATCATAGTGATGAGCAGTTCTTC. Protein: CASSPYHSDEQFF. V is TRBV7-9 and J is TRBJ2-1; D is unclear. V was clipped by 5 bases and J by 8 bases, with 13 bases between them. The CDR3 length is 13 residues. Germline CDR1 is SEHNR and CDR2 is FQNEAQ (reference sequence). Complete variable domain (other parts from reference TRBV7-9 and TRBJ2-1): DTGVSQNPRHKITKRGQNVTFRCDPISEHNRLYWYRQTLGQGPEFLTYFQNEAQLEKSRLLSDRFSAERPKGSFSTLEIQRTEQGDSAMYLCASSPYHSDEQFFGPGTRLTVL.

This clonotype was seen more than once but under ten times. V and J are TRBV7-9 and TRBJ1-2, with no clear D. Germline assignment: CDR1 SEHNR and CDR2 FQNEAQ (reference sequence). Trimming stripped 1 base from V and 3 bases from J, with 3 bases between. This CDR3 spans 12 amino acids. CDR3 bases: TGTGCCAGCAGCTTAGAATACTATGGCTACACCTTC. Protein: CASSLEYYGYTF.

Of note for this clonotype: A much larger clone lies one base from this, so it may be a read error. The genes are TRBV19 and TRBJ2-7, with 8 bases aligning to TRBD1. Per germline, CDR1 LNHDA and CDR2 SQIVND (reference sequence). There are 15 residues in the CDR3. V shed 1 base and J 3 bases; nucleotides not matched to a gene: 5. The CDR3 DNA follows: TGTGCCAGTAGTATAGGTGGACAGGGCCTCTACGAGCAGTACTTC. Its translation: CASSIGGQGLYEQYF.

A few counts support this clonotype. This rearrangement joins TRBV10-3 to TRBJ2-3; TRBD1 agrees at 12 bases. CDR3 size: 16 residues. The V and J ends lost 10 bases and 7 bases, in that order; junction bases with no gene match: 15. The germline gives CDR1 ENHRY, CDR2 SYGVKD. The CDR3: CATRVLGTGGWNTQYF. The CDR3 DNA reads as TGTGCCACAAGGGTATTAGGGACAGGGGGCTGGAATACGCAGTATTTT.

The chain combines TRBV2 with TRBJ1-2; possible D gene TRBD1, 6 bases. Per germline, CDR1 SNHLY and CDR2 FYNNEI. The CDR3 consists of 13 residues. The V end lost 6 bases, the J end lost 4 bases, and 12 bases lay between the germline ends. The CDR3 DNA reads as TGTGCCAGCAGGCTGACAGGCGTCTATGGCTACACCTTC. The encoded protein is CASRLTGVYGYTF.

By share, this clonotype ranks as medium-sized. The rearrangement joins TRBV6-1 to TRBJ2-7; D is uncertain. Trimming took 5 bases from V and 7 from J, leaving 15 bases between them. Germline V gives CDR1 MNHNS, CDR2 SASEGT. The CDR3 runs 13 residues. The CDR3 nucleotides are TGTGCCAGCAGTAAGGTCCCGGAAGGTGAGCAGTACTTC. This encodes CASSKVPEGEQYF.

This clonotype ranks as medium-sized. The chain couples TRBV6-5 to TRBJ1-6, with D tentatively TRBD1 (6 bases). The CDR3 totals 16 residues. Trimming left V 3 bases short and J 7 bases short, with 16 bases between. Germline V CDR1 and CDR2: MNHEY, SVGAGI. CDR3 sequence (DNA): TGTGCCAGCAGTTATCAACGACAGGCAAACAATTCACCCCTCCACTTT. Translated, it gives CASSYQRQANNSPLHF.

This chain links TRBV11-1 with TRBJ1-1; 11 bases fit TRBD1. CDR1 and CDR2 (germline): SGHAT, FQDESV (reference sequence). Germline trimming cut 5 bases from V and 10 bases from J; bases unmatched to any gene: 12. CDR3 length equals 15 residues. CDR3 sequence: CASSPRAGQGARAFF. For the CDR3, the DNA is TGTGCCAGCAGCCCGAGAGCCGGACAGGGGGCGAGAGCTTTCTTT.

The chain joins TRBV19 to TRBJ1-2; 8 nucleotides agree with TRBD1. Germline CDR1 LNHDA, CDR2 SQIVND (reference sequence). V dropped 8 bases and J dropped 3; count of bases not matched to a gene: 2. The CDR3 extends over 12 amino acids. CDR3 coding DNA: TGTGCCAGTTGGACAGGGCACTATGGCTACACCTTC. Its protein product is CASWTGHYGYTF.